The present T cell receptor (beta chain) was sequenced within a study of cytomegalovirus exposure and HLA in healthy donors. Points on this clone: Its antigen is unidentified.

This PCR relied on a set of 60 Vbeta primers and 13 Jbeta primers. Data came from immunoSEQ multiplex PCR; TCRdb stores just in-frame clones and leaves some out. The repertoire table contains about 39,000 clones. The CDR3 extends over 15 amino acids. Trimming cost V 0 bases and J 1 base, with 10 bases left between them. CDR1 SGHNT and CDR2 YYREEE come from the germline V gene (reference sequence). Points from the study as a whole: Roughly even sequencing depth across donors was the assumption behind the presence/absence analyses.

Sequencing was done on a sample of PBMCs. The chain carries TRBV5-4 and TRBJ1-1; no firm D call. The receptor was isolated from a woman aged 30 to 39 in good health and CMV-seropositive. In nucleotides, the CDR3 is TGTGCCAGCAGCTTGGAGTTACAGAGGAACACTGAAGCTTTCTTT. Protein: CASSLELQRNTEAFF.